Listed below are T cell receptor beta chains from one sample, sequenced in a study of blood T cell repertoires in COVID-19. This table comes from immunoSEQ multiplex PCR, and its TCRdb copy is limited to in-frame clones, with some not included. The table lists some 210,000 clones, over 75% of them singletons. Sequencing input: PBMCs or T cells enriched from blood (not recorded which). The source is a man aged 25-45 years with acute COVID-19. CDR3s include the opening cysteine and the closing phenylalanine or tryptophan. A D gene is named only where the DNA matches it firmly. Rows give clone size only sometimes, using once, few, many, or a class for an expanded clone.

V,size,D,J,DNA,CDR3
TRBV11-1,NA,NA,TRBJ2-7,TGTGCCAGCAGCTTAAAGACTTACGAGCAGTACTTC,CASSLKTYEQYF
TRBV6-5,NA,NA,TRBJ1-5,TGTGCCAGCAGAGACAGGTCAAATCAGCCCCAGCATTTT,CASRDRSNQPQHF
TRBV28,NA,TRBD1,TRBJ2-7,TGTGCCAGTATAGCAGGGGGATCCTACGAGCAGTACTTC,CASIAGGSYEQYF
TRBV2,NA,NA,TRBJ1-5,TGTGCCAGCAGACAGGGTTCTCAGCCCCAGCATTTT,CASRQGSQPQHF
TRBV5-1,NA,NA,TRBJ1-1,TGCGCCAGCAGCTTGGTGTCCCCGGCGGGCGTGAACACTGAAGCTTTCTTT,CASSLVSPAGVNTEAFF
TRBV6-1,NA,TRBD1,TRBJ2-7,TGTGCCAGCAGTGAAAGACCAGGACAGGGGGCCGAGCAGTACTTC,CASSERPGQGAEQYF
TRBV28,NA,TRBD2,TRBJ2-4,TGTGCCAGCAGGGGAACCGGTGCGGGGGGGAAAAACATTCAGTACTTC,CASRGTGAGGKNIQYF
TRBV2,NA,NA,TRBJ1-2,TGTGCCAGCAGTCCCAGGCGGAGGGGAGCTAACTATGGCTACACCTTC,CASSPRRRGANYGYTF
TRBV4-1,few,NA,TRBJ1-4,TGCGCCAGCAGCCAAGTACAGGACAAGGAAGGGGCTCGGAAACTGTTTTTT,CASSQVQDKEGARKLFF
TRBV6-5,NA,TRBD1,TRBJ1-2,TGTGCCAGCAGTCCGCCGGGACAGGGGTCCCCTGGCTACACCTTC,CASSPPGQGSPGYTF
TRBV5-5,NA,NA,TRBJ2-3,TGTGCCAGCAGCTTGGTCGGGAGTTTGGGCACAGATACGCAGTATTTT,CASSLVGSLGTDTQYF
TRBV11-3,NA,TRBD2,TRBJ2-2,TGTGCCAGCAGCTTAACGGTAGCGGGGGCGCTAACCGGGGAGCTGTTTTTT,CASSLTVAGALTGELFF
TRBV9,NA,TRBD2,TRBJ2-5,TGTGCCAGCAGCGTAGCAAGCGGGGTCCAAGAGACCCAGTACTTC,CASSVASGVQETQYF
TRBV19,NA,TRBD1,TRBJ1-2,TGTGCCAGCCGTCCCGACAGGGCAGGCTATGGCTACACCTTC,CASRPDRAGYGYTF
TRBV29-1,NA,NA,TRBJ1-2,TGCCTCGCCTCGGAAGAGGTGGGGGGGTCCGGCACCTTC,CLASEEVGGSGTF
TRBV5-4,once,TRBD1,TRBJ1-2,TGTGCCAGCAGCTTAGTGACAGGGGGCTACACCTTC,CASSLVTGGYTF
TRBV15,NA,NA,TRBJ1-2,TGTGCCACCAGCAGAGATCTACAGGGCGGCTACACCTTC,CATSRDLQGGYTF
TRBV28,NA,TRBD1,TRBJ1-2,TGTGCCAGCAGTTCCTTAGGGACAGCTGGCTATGGCTACACCTTC,CASSSLGTAGYGYTF
TRBV30,NA,TRBD1,TRBJ2-7,TGTGCCTGGAGTTTTCCGGGACAGGGGGTCTCCTACGAGCAGTACTTC,CAWSFPGQGVSYEQYF
TRBV2,NA,NA,TRBJ1-1,TGTGCCAGCAGTGAGATGGGGGGTGAAGCTTTCTTT,CASSEMGGEAFF
TRBV2,NA,NA,TRBJ1-4,TGTGCCAGCAGTACATCACAGGGTATGAATGAAAAACTGTTTTTT,CASSTSQGMNEKLFF
TRBV6-7,few,TRBD2,TRBJ2-5,TGTGCCAGCAGACCACGGACTAGCGGGGGTGGGGAGACCCAGTACTTC,CASRPRTSGGGETQYF
TRBV4-1,NA,TRBD1,TRBJ2-5,TGCGCCAGCAGCCAAGATAGGGGGCCGGAGACCCAGTACTTC,CASSQDRGPETQYF
TRBV5-5,NA,NA,TRBJ2-5,TGTGCCAGCAGCTCGTTGTCGGAGACCCAGTACTTC,CASSSLSETQYF
TRBV7-9,NA,NA,TRBJ1-5,TGTGCCAGCTCCTCCGGACTGATCGGTCAGCCCCAGCATTTT,CASSSGLIGQPQHF
TRBV4-1,NA,TRBD1,TRBJ1-1,TGCGCCAGCAGCCAACCGACAGGGGGCCTGAACACTGAAGCTTTCTTT,CASSQPTGGLNTEAFF
TRBV5-6,NA,NA,TRBJ2-3,TGTGCCAGCAGCTTGGCCGGTGACAGGATGAGCTGGACAGATACGCAGTATTTT,CASSLAGDRMSWTDTQYF
TRBV7-6,once,NA,TRBJ2-2,TGTGCCAGCAGCTTCAGGGACACCGGGGAGCTGTTTTTT,CASSFRDTGELFF
TRBV7-9,NA,NA,TRBJ2-6,TGTGCCAGCAGCCCGGCGGGGGGGGCCAACGTCCTGACTTTC,CASSPAGGANVLTF